This TCR beta chain is from a study of radiation and T cells in renal cell carcinoma. As to time point: blood 4 weeks post-SBRT, at nephrectomy. Treatment specified: 15 Gy SBRT to primary tumor, nephrectomy 4 weeks later. Only in-frame clones appear in the TCRdb table, and some are missing; sequencing was by immunoSEQ multiplex PCR. The sample shows about 62,000 clones, 65% to 80% of them seen only once. Germline values: CDR1 MNHNY, CDR2 SVGAGI (reference sequence). The CDR3 is 16 amino acids. With 6 bases clipped from V and 4 bases from J, the junction kept 10 bases outside the gene matches. The rearrangement joins TRBV6-6 to TRBJ1-3; 9 bases match TRBD1. The material was blood, obtained from a patient whose treatment included radiotherapy and nephrectomy. The source is a man between 60 and 75 years old with renal cell carcinoma. CDR3 in DNA: TGTGCCAGCAGGGACCGGGGACAGGGCACGGGAAACACCATATATTTT. Protein product: CASRDRGQGTGNTIYF.